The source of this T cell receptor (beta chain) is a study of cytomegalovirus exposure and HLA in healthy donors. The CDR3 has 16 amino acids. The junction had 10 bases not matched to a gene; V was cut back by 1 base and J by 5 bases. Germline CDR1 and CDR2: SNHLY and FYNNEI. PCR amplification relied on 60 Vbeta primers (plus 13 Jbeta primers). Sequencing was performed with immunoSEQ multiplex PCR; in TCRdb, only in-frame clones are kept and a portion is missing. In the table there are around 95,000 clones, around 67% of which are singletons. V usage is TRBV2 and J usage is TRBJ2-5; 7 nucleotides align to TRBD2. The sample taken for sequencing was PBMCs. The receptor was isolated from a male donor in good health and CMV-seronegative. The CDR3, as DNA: TGTGCCAGCAGTGAAGGGCGAGCGGGATTGTCGGAGACCCAGTACTTC. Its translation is CASSEGRAGLSETQYF.